This TCR beta chain is from a study of blood T cell repertoires in COVID-19. Profiled with immunoSEQ multiplex PCR; TCRdb holds only in-frame clones, not every one. This table holds a few hundred thousand clones, 70% to 90% found once. V was shortened by 3 bases and J by 2 bases, with 11 bases between the two germline ends. Germline lookup yields CDR1 PRHDT and CDR2 FYEKMQ (reference sequence). The CDR3 is 14 residues long. Sequenced sample: peripheral blood. The TCR comes from a man aged 18 to 30 with active or convalescent COVID-19. V and J are TRBV13 and TRBJ2-7; D is uncertain. The DNA of the CDR3 is TGTGCCAGCAGCTTCGGTACGGTGGCCTACGAGCAGTACTTC. Residues: CASSFGTVAYEQYF.